This passage covers 20 T cell receptor beta chains from one sample sequenced in a study of T cells in Graves' hyperthyroidism and ophthalmopathy. Researchers took RNA transcripts and amplified the TCR beta CDR3 regions from them. The TCR CDR3 was amplified in a first-round RT-PCR using the HTBI primer set. TCRdb independently ran MiXCR on the multiplex PCR reads; one entry per CDR3 protein. The sample lists around 690,000 distinct CDR3 sequences, more than 20% occurring once. Specimen: blood. These receptors were collected from a man younger than 45 with Graves' ophthalmopathy.

V and J are TRBV7-2 and TRBJ1-1, with D tentatively TRBD1 (5 bases). This CDR3 is built from 15 residues. CDR1 and CDR2 from the germline V gene are SGHTA and FQGNSA. V was shortened by 2 bases and J by 1 base, with 11 bases between the two germline ends. This CDR3 reads CASSLNRQTNTEAFF. For the CDR3, the DNA is TGTGCCAGCAGCTTAAATCGACAGACGAACACTGAAGCTTTCTTT.

This clonotype has a handful of counts. The chain employs TRBV12-3 or TRBV12-4 and TRBJ2-7; TRBD2 matches at 7 bases. The CDR3 runs to 14 residues. Germline trimming cut 6 bases from V and 0 bases from J; bases unmatched to any gene: 5. CDR3 DNA sequence: TGTGCCAGCAGACATAGCGGGTTCTCCTACGAGCAGTACTTC. Translation gives CASRHSGFSYEQYF.

This clonotype was recorded many times. The CDR3 DNA reads TGTGCCAGCAGTTACCTAGCGGGAAGCCAAGAGACCCAGTACTTC. This codes for CASSYLAGSQETQYF. The J gene is TRBJ2-5, the V gene TRBV6-2 or TRBV6-3; 9 bases are shared with TRBD2. The V segment lost 2 bases and the J segment 1 base; nucleotides outside the gene matches: 2. Germline CDR1 and CDR2: MNHEY and SVGEGT. The CDR3 consists of 15 residues.

This clonotype has more than one count but fewer than ten. The chain employs TRBV20-1 and TRBJ1-2; D possibly corresponds to TRBD1 (5 bases). The V end was cut by 5 bases, the J end by 2 bases, with 12 bases between. The CDR3 loop spans 13 amino acids. Germline loops: CDR1 DFQATT, CDR2 SNEGSKA (reference sequence). Here the CDR3 DNA reads TGCAGTGCTTCCCGAAGGGACAACTATGGCTACACCTTC. Protein sequence: CSASRRDNYGYTF.

V and J are TRBV2 and TRBJ2-1; 8 bases line up with TRBD2. V lost 7 bases, J lost 7 bases, and 3 bases stayed unmatched. Germline lookup yields CDR1 SNHLY and CDR2 FYNNEI. The CDR3 spans 12 residues. CDR3 protein: CASTTSGNEQFF. The CDR3 DNA is TGTGCCAGCACTACTAGCGGAAATGAGCAGTTCTTC. The full variable domain, in which reference TRBV2 and TRBJ2-1 provide the parts outside the CDR3, is EPEVTQTPSHQVTQMGQEVILRCVPISNHLYFYWYRQILGQKVEFLVSFYNNEISEKSEIFDDQFSVERPDGSNFTLKIRSTKLEDSAMYFCASTTSGNEQFFGPGTRLTVL.

This clonotype was recorded at least ten times. The rearrangement uses TRBV7-2 and TRBJ2-5; tentative D call: TRBD1 (6 bases). Germline V lookup: CDR1 SGHTA, CDR2 FQGNSA. The germline V and J ends were trimmed by 4 bases and 5 bases, with 14 bases remaining between them. This CDR3 contains 14 residues. The CDR3 reads CASSSQGLQETQYF. The CDR3, as DNA: TGTGCCAGCAGCTCACAGGGTTTGCAGGAGACCCAGTACTTC.

The rearrangement uses TRBV28 and TRBJ1-5; 8 bases fit TRBD1. J was trimmed by 6 bases and V by 7 bases; bases with no gene match: 5. This CDR3 contains 13 residues. Per germline, CDR1 MDHEN and CDR2 SYDVKM. CDR3 in amino acids: CASNSGGFQPQHF. CDR3 nucleotides: TGTGCCAGCAACTCAGGGGGCTTTCAGCCCCAGCATTTT.

This clonotype was recorded many times. V gene TRBV13 combines with J gene TRBJ1-3; D unresolved. There are 14 residues in the CDR3. Per the germline V gene, CDR1 is PRHDT and CDR2 is FYEKMQ (reference sequence). Trimming cost V 5 bases and J 0 bases, with 8 bases left between them. CDR3 coding DNA: TGTGCCAGCAGCCTACCTTCCTCTGGAAACACCATATATTTT. It specifies CASSLPSSGNTIYF.

This chain joins TRBV30 and TRBJ2-3, with D perhaps matching TRBD1 (6 bases). The germline V gene encodes CDR1 GTSNPN and CDR2 SVGIG (reference sequence). This CDR3 is 16 amino acids long. The V end lost 7 bases, the J end lost 0 bases, and 20 bases lay between the germline ends. CDR3 nucleotide sequence: TGTGCCTCAACGGGAACAGGGTCACTTAGCACAGATACGCAGTATTTT. As protein: CASTGTGSLSTDTQYF. The variable domain in full, with the rest retrieved from reference TRBV30 and TRBJ2-3, is SQTIHQWPATLVQPVGSPLSLECTVEGTSNPNLYWYRQAAGRGLQLLFYSVGIGQISSEVPQNLSASRPQDRQFILSSKKLLLSDSGFYLCASTGTGSLSTDTQYFGPGTRLTVL.

This rearrangement joins TRBV6-1 to TRBJ2-7; D unclear. From germline, CDR1 is MNHNS and CDR2 SASEGT. The length of the CDR3 is 13 residues. Trimming took off 5 bases at V and 0 bases at J, with 8 bases between the two ends. The CDR3 nucleotides are TGTGCCAGCAGTTCCGACACCTCCTACGAGCAGTACTTC. Amino acid sequence: CASSSDTSYEQYF.

The chain recombines TRBV7-2 with TRBJ1-4; perhaps TRBD1 as D (6 bases). V was clipped by 1 base and J by 11 bases, with 17 bases between them. The CDR3 runs 15 residues. The germline V gene encodes CDR1 SGHTA and CDR2 FQGNSA. The CDR3 reads CASSLVEGMGAKLFF. The CDR3 DNA reads as TGTGCCAGCAGCTTAGTCGAAGGGATGGGGGCGAAACTGTTTTTT.

This clonotype was observed a handful of times. V is TRBV20-1 and J is TRBJ2-1, with 7 positions matching TRBD2. V trimming: 0 bases; J trimming: 2 bases; junction bases outside the gene matches: 4. Germline lookup yields CDR1 DFQATT and CDR2 SNEGSKA (reference sequence). There are 15 residues in the CDR3. The CDR3 region has the DNA TGCAGTGCTAGAGACGCGGGAGTTCCCTACAATGAGCAGTTCTTC. This encodes CSARDAGVPYNEQFF.

V and J are TRBV20-1 and TRBJ2-5; D remains ambiguous. The CDR3 runs 14 residues. CDR1 is DFQATT, CDR2 SNEGSKA, per germline (reference sequence). V was clipped by 3 bases and J by 5 bases, with 16 bases between them. CDR3 coding DNA: TGCAGTGCTAGCTCCCGGTCCTGGGTGGAGACCCAGTACTTC. It specifies CSASSRSWVETQYF.

CDR3 protein: CASSHGYGLTEAFF. The CDR3 region has the DNA TGTGCCAGCAGCCATGGGTACGGACTCACTGAAGCTTTCTTT. The rearrangement uses TRBV4-2 and TRBJ1-1; no definite D call. V shed 3 bases and J shed 4 bases, with 12 bases lying between them. Germline V gives CDR1 LGHNA, CDR2 YNFKEQ. The CDR3 runs 14 residues.

This clonotype came up many times. The V gene is TRBV28, the J gene TRBJ1-2; the D gene is possibly TRBD1 (5 bases). The CDR3 is 14 residues long. V was shortened by 6 bases and J by 1 base, with 12 bases between the two germline ends. Germline values: CDR1 MDHEN, CDR2 SYDVKM. The CDR3 DNA sequence: TGTGCCAGCAGCCTCAGGGTAATTAACTATGGCTACACCTTC. Translated, it gives CASSLRVINYGYTF.

The chain couples TRBV30 to TRBJ2-1; TRBD2 might be the D (6 bases). Germline V lookup: CDR1 GTSNPN, CDR2 SVGIG (reference sequence). CDR3 size: 14 residues. CDR3 coding DNA: TGTACCGGGGGTCTGGAGCGGTTATACAATGAGCAGTTCTTC. It codes for CTGGLERLYNEQFF.

The sample holds many counts of this clonotype. This chain's CDR3 is CASSYSMIGEAFF. The CDR3 DNA sequence: TGTGCCAGCAGTTACTCGATGATCGGTGAAGCTTTCTTT. The chain links TRBV6-5 to TRBJ1-1; D ambiguous. In germline, CDR1 is MNHEY, CDR2 SVGAGI. This CDR3 comprises 13 residues. Trimming pared 0 bases from V and 7 bases from J, leaving 9 bases between.

As for this clonotype: With a much larger clone just one base away, this may be a read error. The rearrangement links TRBV2 to TRBJ1-4; D ambiguous. The CDR3 is made up of 13 amino acids. Germline V lookup: CDR1 SNHLY, CDR2 FYNNEI. The CDR3 region is CASIYATNEELFF. The DNA for the CDR3 is TGTGCCAGCATTTACGCTACAAATGAAGAACTGTTTTTT.

This sequence joins TRBV12-3 or TRBV12-4 and TRBJ2-5; a possible D gene is TRBD2 (6 bases). This CDR3 has 12 residues. CDR3 coding DNA: TGTGCTAGCGGCGAGACAGTGAAGACCCAGTACTTC. This sequence encodes CASGETVKTQYF.

This chain's CDR3 is CASSQEGGRLFGEKLFF. CDR3 nucleotide sequence: TGCGCCAGCAGCCAAGAAGGGGGCCGGCTTTTCGGTGAAAAACTGTTTTTT. The genes are TRBV4-1 and TRBJ1-4, with 7 bases lining up with TRBD1. CDR3 length: 17 amino acids. Germline V gives CDR1 MGHRA, CDR2 YSYEKL. V lost 0 bases and J lost 7; bases outside the gene matches: 11.